A single sample is the source of the 30 T cell receptor beta chains below, sequenced in a study of control samples from healthy donors and cancer patients. The repertoire was sequenced with immunoSEQ multiplex PCR; TCRdb's copy has only in-frame clones and lacks some. This sample carries hundreds of thousands of clones, roughly 90% of them seen once, and the ten largest clones take approximately 6.3%. The source material was PBMCs. These receptors all come from a man aged 40-55 years with head and neck cancer.

This rearrangement joins TRBV7-2 to TRBJ1-2; no reliable D call. Trimming left V 3 bases short and J 6 bases short, with 11 bases between. Germline CDR1 SGHTA, CDR2 FQGNSA. The CDR3 sequence is 13 residues long. Here the CDR3 reads CASSFTETNGYTF. CDR3 in DNA: TGTGCCAGCAGCTTCACAGAAACAAATGGCTACACCTTC.

The chain links TRBV19 to TRBJ2-3, with TRBD1 identical over 7 bases. This CDR3 has 15 amino acids. Germline values: CDR1 LNHDA, CDR2 SQIVND (reference sequence). V was clipped by 3 bases and J by 0 bases; unmatched bases: 3. The CDR3 loop reads CASSMRGHSTDTQYF. The CDR3 DNA is TGTGCCAGTAGTATGAGGGGGCACAGCACAGATACGCAGTATTTT.

The sample holds one count of this clone. The chain couples TRBV27 to TRBJ1-2; D is perhaps TRBD1 (6 bases). CDR1 and CDR2 (germline): MNHEY, SMNVEV (reference sequence). The CDR3 runs 12 residues. Trimming cost V 3 bases and J 7 bases, with 9 bases left between them. Here the CDR3 DNA reads TGTGCCAGCAGTTTCGCAGGGGCTGGCTACACCTTC. It translates to CASSFAGAGYTF.

The rearrangement links TRBV28 to TRBJ1-1; D is unresolved. The germline CDR1 and CDR2 sequences are MDHEN and SYDVKM. The CDR3 has 14 amino acids. Trimming took 7 bases from V and 5 from J, leaving 17 bases between them. The DNA for the CDR3 is TGTGCCAGCATTAGGGTAGACATACGAACTGAAGCTTTCTTT. Translated: CASIRVDIRTEAFF.

The chain employs TRBV5-5 and TRBJ2-5; D remains unclear. Germline loops: CDR1 SGHKS, CDR2 YYEKEE (reference sequence). This CDR3 is built from 11 residues. The V and J ends lost 1 base and 7 bases respectively, with 5 bases between them. CDR3 sequence: CASSLKVTQYF. For the CDR3, the DNA is TGTGCCAGCAGCTTGAAAGTGACCCAGTACTTC.

The chain uses TRBV19 and TRBJ2-1; no clear D. Germline CDR1 and CDR2: LNHDA and SQIVND (reference sequence). V was trimmed by 1 base and J by 4 bases, leaving 8 bases between them. The CDR3 has 14 amino acids. CDR3 sequence: CASSIATKYNEQFF. The CDR3 DNA is TGTGCCAGTAGTATAGCTACAAAATACAATGAGCAGTTCTTC.

The chain links TRBV7-6 to TRBJ2-2; TRBD2 matches 8 bases. The J segment lost 1 base and the V segment lost 0 bases, leaving 4 bases of the junction unmatched. The CDR3 has 17 amino acids. Germline CDR1 is SGHVS and CDR2 is FNYEAQ. CDR3 amino acids: CASSLALAGGNTGELFF. The CDR3 bases are TGTGCCAGCAGCTTAGCTCTAGCGGGCGGGAACACCGGGGAGCTGTTTTTT.

Comments on this clone: In the same sample, other DNA sequences code for this CDR3. The V and J genes are TRBV11-2 and TRBJ2-3; 7 nucleotides agree with TRBD2. The CDR3 is 16 residues long. CDR1 is SGHAT, CDR2 FQNNGV, per germline. With V trimmed by 1 base and J by 1 base, 5 bases remained unmatched. The CDR3 DNA sequence: TGTGCCAGCAGCTTAGGGACCGCGGGAGGCACAGATACGCAGTATTTT. Translation: CASSLGTAGGTDTQYF.

The chain links TRBV5-5 to TRBJ1-2, with D perhaps TRBD1 (6 bases). The germline CDR1 and CDR2 sequences are SGHKS and YYEKEE (reference sequence). V lost 2 bases and J lost 7, with 9 bases in between. The CDR3 covers 12 residues. CDR3 sequence: CASSLQGFGYTF. As DNA, the CDR3 is TGTGCCAGCAGCTTACAGGGATTTGGCTACACCTTC.

This clone was seen only a few times. The V gene is TRBV4-1, the J gene TRBJ2-4; 14 positions match TRBD2. Germline V CDR1 and CDR2: MGHRA, YSYEKL. V trimming: 0 bases; J trimming: 0 bases; junction bases outside the gene matches: 7. This CDR3 is built from 20 residues. The CDR3 here is CASSQDLTSGGARAKNIQYF. The CDR3 coding sequence is TGCGCCAGCAGCCAAGATCTGACTAGCGGGGGGGCCAGAGCCAAAAACATTCAGTACTTC.

The genes are TRBV28 and TRBJ2-3; 8 nucleotides agree with TRBD1. V shed 6 bases and J 1 base; nucleotides not matched to a gene: 9. CDR1 and CDR2 from the germline V gene are MDHEN and SYDVKM. The CDR3 spans 16 residues. CDR3 protein: CASSLGQGRGTDTQYF. The CDR3, as DNA: TGTGCCAGCAGCCTCGGACAGGGACGGGGCACAGATACGCAGTATTTT.

The chain carries TRBV9 and TRBJ1-2; tentative D call: TRBD1 (5 bases). CDR3 length: 14 amino acids. Germline lookup yields CDR1 SGDLS and CDR2 YYNGEE. Trimming removed 5 bases at V and 4 bases at J, with 15 bases between. In nucleotides, the CDR3 is TGTGCCAGCAGGTCTGGGGGATCCGGCTATGGCTACACCTTC. Amino acids: CASRSGGSGYGYTF. Filled out from reference TRBV9 and TRBJ1-2, the complete variable domain reads DSGVTQTPKHLITATGQRVTLRCSPRSGDLSVYWYQQSLDQGLQFLIQYYNGEERAKGNILERFSAQQFPDLHSELNLSSLELGDSALYFCASRSGGSGYGYTFGSGTRLTVV.

The CDR3 DNA sequence: TGTGCCAGCAGCTCTACTTGGGCCCCCTCCTACGAGCAGTACTTC. Encoded protein: CASSSTWAPSYEQYF. The chain has TRBV6-5 and TRBJ2-7, with D hard to call. V lost 6 bases and J lost 0, with 15 bases in between. This CDR3 is built from 15 residues. Germline V lookup: CDR1 MNHEY, CDR2 SVGAGI.

This sequence joins TRBV5-1 and TRBJ2-7, with 7 bases fitting TRBD2. The V gene's germline CDR1 is SGHRS and CDR2 YFSETQ. The CDR3 runs 16 residues. The V gene end was trimmed by 4 bases and the J gene end by 5 bases; junction bases not matched to a gene: 15. This CDR3 reads CASSGSFGLDFHEQYF. The CDR3 DNA reads as TGCGCCAGCAGCGGGTCCTTTGGACTAGATTTTCACGAGCAGTACTTC. Full variable domain (missing parts from reference TRBV5-1 and TRBJ2-7): KAGVTQTPRYLIKTRGQQVTLSCSPISGHRSVSWYQQTPGQGLQFLFEYFSETQRNKGNFPGRFSGRQFSNSRSEMNVSTLELGDSALYLCASSGSFGLDFHEQYFGPGTRLTVT.

This chain connects TRBV6-6 to TRBJ2-5; 8 nucleotides match TRBD1. V shed 6 bases, J shed 5 bases, and the junction held 8 bases outside the gene matches. The germline V gene has CDR1 MNHNY and CDR2 SVGAGI (reference sequence). This CDR3 has 14 amino acids. The chain's CDR3 is CASRAPGGLETQYF. The DNA of the CDR3 is TGTGCCAGCAGGGCCCCAGGGGGCCTTGAGACCCAGTACTTC.

The V gene is TRBV19, the J gene TRBJ1-4, with unresolved D. Trimming shortened V by 4 bases and J by 0 bases, and 9 bases separated the two germline ends. The germline CDR1 and CDR2 sequences are LNHDA and SQIVND (reference sequence). The CDR3 loop spans 15 amino acids. CDR3 sequence reads: CASSTGVATNEKLFF. The CDR3 DNA is TGTGCCAGTAGTACGGGAGTTGCAACTAATGAAAAACTGTTTTTT.

On this clone: The same CDR3 can be traced to other DNA sequences in this sample. J is TRBJ2-7 and V is TRBV5-6; no reliable D call. The CDR3 is made up of 11 amino acids. Per germline, CDR1 SGHDT and CDR2 YYEEEE. V lost 1 base to trimming and J lost 3 bases, with 2 bases between them. CDR3 region: CASSLNYEQYF. Written as DNA, the CDR3 is TGTGCCAGCAGCTTGAACTACGAGCAGTACTTC.

This chain links TRBV5-6 with TRBJ2-1, with 11 bases lining up with TRBD1. Germline V CDR1 and CDR2: SGHDT, YYEEEE. With V trimmed by 3 bases and J by 2 bases, 4 bases remained unmatched. CDR3 length: 16 residues. CDR3 region: CASSWRDRGAYNEQFF. The CDR3 region has the DNA TGTGCCAGCAGCTGGAGGGACAGGGGGGCCTACAATGAGCAGTTCTTC. The full variable domain, completed using reference TRBV5-6 and TRBJ2-1, is DAGVTQSPTHLIKTRGQQVTLRCSPKSGHDTVSWYQQALGQGPQFIFQYYEEEERQRGNFPDRFSGHQFPNYSSELNVNALLLGDSALYLCASSWRDRGAYNEQFFGPGTRLTVL.

The CDR3 DNA reads as TGTGCCAGCAGCTATATACTGGAGATATACAATGAGCAGTTCTTC. Translated, it gives CASSYILEIYNEQFF. The chain links TRBV7-9 to TRBJ2-1; no clear D gene. CDR3 length: 15 amino acids. Trimming took off 4 bases at V and 4 bases at J, with 14 bases between the two ends. Germline assignment: CDR1 SEHNR and CDR2 FQNEAQ (reference sequence).

This chain links TRBV10-3 with TRBJ2-3; either TRBD1 or TRBD2 may supply D (5 bases each). Looked up from germline, CDR1 is ENHRY and CDR2 is SYGVKD. The CDR3 consists of 13 residues. Trimming removed 0 bases from V and 5 bases from J, with 6 bases in between. For the CDR3, the DNA is TGTGCCATCAGTGAGTCGGGGGAAGATACGCAGTATTTT. This sequence encodes CAISESGEDTQYF.

The chain couples TRBV9 to TRBJ1-3; D remains ambiguous. Trimming took 4 bases from V and 4 from J, leaving 15 bases between them. Germline loops: CDR1 SGDLS, CDR2 YYNGEE. The CDR3 loop spans 15 amino acids. The CDR3 DNA follows: TGTGCCAGCAGCTCCTTTAACTCGGGCGGAAACACCATATATTTT. Its translation: CASSSFNSGGNTIYF.

V usage is TRBV7-2 and J usage is TRBJ2-5, with D uncertain. Between the trimmed V and J ends, which lost 1 base and 2 bases, there was a span of 8 bases. Germline lookup yields CDR1 SGHTA and CDR2 FQGNSA. The length of the CDR3 is 14 residues. CDR3 residues: CASSLEGIQETQYF. CDR3 nucleotides: TGTGCCAGCAGCTTAGAGGGTATTCAAGAGACCCAGTACTTC.

The chain combines TRBV10-3 with TRBJ2-2, with D possibly TRBD1 on 6 matching bases. CDR3 size: 14 residues. Trimming removed 8 bases at V and 2 bases at J, with 12 bases between. Germline V gene sequence: CDR1 ENHRY, CDR2 SYGVKD. CDR3 coding DNA: TGTGCCATCCCAGGGGCTGTCAACACCGGGGAGCTGTTTTTT. The encoded protein is CAIPGAVNTGELFF.

V usage is TRBV5-6 and J usage is TRBJ1-1; D unresolved. V shed 0 bases and J shed 0 bases, with 3 bases lying between them. The CDR3 loop spans 13 amino acids. The germline gives CDR1 SGHDT, CDR2 YYEEEE. The CDR3 DNA follows: TGTGCCAGCAGCTTGGCAGTGAACACTGAAGCTTTCTTT. Amino acids: CASSLAVNTEAFF.

The rearrangement uses TRBV5-4 and TRBJ2-5; no reliable D call. CDR1 and CDR2 from the germline V gene are SGHNT and YYREEE (reference sequence). V was pared by 1 base and J by 2 bases, with 6 bases between. The CDR3 has 13 amino acids. CDR3 region: CASSLRNQETQYF. The DNA for the CDR3 is TGTGCCAGCAGCTTGCGGAATCAAGAGACCCAGTACTTC.

The chain recombines TRBV6-2 or TRBV6-3 with TRBJ1-1, with D perhaps matching TRBD1 (5 bases). This CDR3 is built from 16 residues. The ends were cut back, 4 bases at V and 6 bases at J, with 21 bases in the middle. Germline CDR1 MNHEY, CDR2 SVGEGT. The CDR3 protein is CASSWAPDSYPAEAFF. Here the CDR3 DNA reads TGTGCCAGCAGTTGGGCCCCTGACAGCTATCCTGCTGAAGCTTTCTTT.

V usage is TRBV6-1 and J usage is TRBJ2-3; 10 bases agree with TRBD1. Trimming removed 4 bases from V and 4 bases from J; junction bases left unmatched: 8. This CDR3 is built from 16 residues. Germline CDR1 reads MNHNS; CDR2 reads SASEGT. CDR3 residues: CASSGRTGGFADTQYF. The CDR3 DNA is TGTGCCAGCAGTGGGAGGACAGGGGGATTCGCAGATACGCAGTATTTT.

This chain connects TRBV11-2 to TRBJ1-2, with no clear D. Germline V gene lookup returns CDR1 SGHAT and CDR2 FQNNGV. CDR3 length equals 13 residues. V lost 5 bases and J 7 bases, leaving 14 bases between the germline ends. The CDR3 is CASSLPSLSGYTF. The CDR3 coding sequence is TGTGCCAGCAGCCTCCCGTCCCTGAGTGGCTACACCTTC.

The chain uses TRBV11-2 and TRBJ2-2; TRBD1 matches 7 bases. CDR1 is SGHAT and CDR2 is FQNNGV in the germline V gene. CDR3 length: 12 amino acids. The V gene end was trimmed by 3 bases and the J gene end by 9 bases; junction bases not matched to a gene: 1. The DNA for the CDR3 is TGTGCCAGCAGCTTGACAGGGCGGGAGCTGTTTTTT. Its translation is CASSLTGRELFF.

This chain connects TRBV29-1 to TRBJ1-1; 8 bases are shared with TRBD1. Trimming removed 6 bases from V and 11 bases from J; junction bases left unmatched: 8. The CDR3 has 11 residues. The germline V gene has CDR1 SQVTM and CDR2 ANQGSEA. For the CDR3, the DNA is TGCAGCGTGGGACAGGCTTACGGGGCTTTCTTT. This codes for CSVGQAYGAFF.